This T cell receptor (beta chain) was captured in a study of vaccination and CD4 T cells after COVID-19. On the study more broadly: Comprising six males and four females, the convalescent participants counted two Hispanic individuals among them. The study collected post-vaccine samples a median roughly 75 days after dose two, with a range of 14 to 241.

Germline V gene lookup returns CDR1 LGHNA and CDR2 YNFKEQ. The CDR3 runs to 14 residues. The ends were cut back, 3 bases at V and 6 bases at J, with 11 bases in the middle. As to this clonotype: What it binds is unknown.

Treatment defined: roughly 10-day PBMC culture with coronavirus spike peptide pools or control peptides (ViraFEST assay). First, ViraFEST expanded antigen-specific T cells with peptide pools, and next it sequenced the TCRs. Cultured CD4+ T-cell DNA underwent Oncomine TCR Beta short-read sequencing. Investigators obtained genomic DNA by extraction from cultured CD4+ T cells. TCRdb itself ran the PCR reads through MiXCR, one entry per CDR3 protein. The sample shows 12,000 or so distinct CDR3 sequences, more than 35% of them seen only once. The sequence was collected from a human donor with COVID-19. Sequences were obtained from cultured CD4+ T cells from blood. V is TRBV4-2 and J is TRBJ2-2; D is possibly TRBD1 (5 bases). In nucleotides, the CDR3 is TGTGCCAGCAGCCAGACAGTATCCGCCGGGGAGCTGTTTTTT. Its translation: CASSQTVSAGELFF.